Each of the 9 T cell receptor beta chains below was sequenced from the same sample in a study of CD8 T cells in ankylosing spondylitis. TCRdb reprocessed the 5' RACE reads via MiXCR and lists one record per CDR3 protein. The sample carries approximately 300,000 distinct CDR3 sequences, less than 25% recorded once. Sequenced input: blood, either unsorted or a sorted T cell fraction (not recorded which). Every receptor here comes from a female donor with ankylosing spondylitis or in good health (not recorded which).

A few counts support this clonotype. The rearrangement uses TRBV6-5 and TRBJ2-3; D may match TRBD1 or TRBD2 (5 bases each). V was trimmed by 4 bases and J by 3 bases, leaving 11 bases between them. The CDR3 is made up of 14 amino acids. Germline V gene data show CDR1 as MNHEY and CDR2 as SVGAGI. The DNA for the CDR3 is TGTGCCAGCAGTTCCCCAGGGAGTACAGATACGCAGTATTTT. Translating gives CASSSPGSTDTQYF.

This chain joins TRBV5-6 and TRBJ1-2; possible D gene TRBD1, 6 bases. This CDR3 region has 14 residues. Trimming shortened V by 3 bases and J by 2 bases, and 11 bases separated the two germline ends. The germline V gene encodes CDR1 SGHDT and CDR2 YYEEEE. The CDR3 region is CASSSPDRNYGYTF. Here the CDR3 DNA reads TGTGCCAGCAGCTCCCCGGACAGAAACTATGGCTACACCTTC.

This clonotype turned up a few times. This chain joins TRBV6-2 or TRBV6-3 and TRBJ1-6, with a possible D match to TRBD1 (6 bases). The CDR3 runs to 20 residues. CDR1 is MNHEY, CDR2 SVGEGT, per germline. V was pared by 2 bases and J by 5 bases, with 25 bases between. The CDR3 loop is CASSYPGGGRPGENNSPLHF. The DNA of the CDR3 is TGTGCCAGCAGTTACCCCGGTGGGGGGCGGCCTGGGGAAAATAATTCACCCCTCCACTTT.

This clonotype occurred a few times. V usage is TRBV20-1 and J usage is TRBJ2-3; possible D gene TRBD2, 6 bases. The CDR3 consists of 15 residues. Trimming removed 0 bases at V and 3 bases at J, with 13 bases between. Germline V gene data show CDR1 as DFQATT and CDR2 as SNEGSKA (reference sequence). The CDR3 sequence: CSARDRGWGTDTQYF. CDR3 nucleotide sequence: TGCAGTGCTAGAGATCGGGGGTGGGGGACAGATACGCAGTATTTT.

This clonotype was recorded a few times. The genes are TRBV2 and TRBJ2-1, with D perhaps TRBD1 (6 bases). The length of the CDR3 is 15 residues. V lost 3 bases and J lost 0, with 9 bases in between. Germline values: CDR1 SNHLY, CDR2 FYNNEI. The DNA of the CDR3 is TGTGCCAGCAGTGAGGGGGCCAGCTCCTACAATGAGCAGTTCTTC. As protein: CASSEGASSYNEQFF.

This clonotype was counted between two and nine times. This chain connects TRBV12-3 or TRBV12-4 to TRBJ2-3, with 9 bases lining up with TRBD2. After removal of 6 bases from V and 3 bases from J, the junction contained 10 bases not matched to a gene. The CDR3 has 16 amino acids. The CDR3 loop reads CASSYLSGRRTDTQYF. CDR3 DNA sequence: TGTGCCAGCAGCTACCTAAGCGGGAGGAGGACAGATACGCAGTATTTT.

The chain uses TRBV5-1 and TRBJ1-1; tentative D call: TRBD1 (5 bases). CDR1 is SGHRS and CDR2 is YFSETQ in the germline V gene. CDR3 length: 14 amino acids. V lost 3 bases to trimming and J lost 6 bases, with 15 bases between them. CDR3 region: CASSSSLRGPEAFF. The CDR3 region has the DNA TGCGCCAGCAGCTCGAGCCTCCGGGGCCCTGAAGCTTTCTTT.

The sample holds a few counts of this clonotype. This chain joins TRBV4-3 and TRBJ1-1; D unclear. V was pared by 0 bases and J by 2 bases, with 10 bases between. The CDR3 extends over 15 amino acids. Germline assignment: CDR1 LGHNA and CDR2 YSLEER. CDR3 DNA: TGCGCCAGCAGCCAAGATATGAGGGCCAACACTGAAGCTTTCTTT. This gives the protein CASSQDMRANTEAFF.

This clonotype was picked up a small number of times. The chain couples TRBV20-1 to TRBJ1-1; weak D call: TRBD1 (5 bases). The CDR3 covers 14 residues. Germline loops: CDR1 DFQATT, CDR2 SNEGSKA (reference sequence). CDR3 in DNA: TGCATGAACTTTCCGGACACAACGAACACTGAAGCTTTCTTT. It codes for CMNFPDTTNTEAFF.